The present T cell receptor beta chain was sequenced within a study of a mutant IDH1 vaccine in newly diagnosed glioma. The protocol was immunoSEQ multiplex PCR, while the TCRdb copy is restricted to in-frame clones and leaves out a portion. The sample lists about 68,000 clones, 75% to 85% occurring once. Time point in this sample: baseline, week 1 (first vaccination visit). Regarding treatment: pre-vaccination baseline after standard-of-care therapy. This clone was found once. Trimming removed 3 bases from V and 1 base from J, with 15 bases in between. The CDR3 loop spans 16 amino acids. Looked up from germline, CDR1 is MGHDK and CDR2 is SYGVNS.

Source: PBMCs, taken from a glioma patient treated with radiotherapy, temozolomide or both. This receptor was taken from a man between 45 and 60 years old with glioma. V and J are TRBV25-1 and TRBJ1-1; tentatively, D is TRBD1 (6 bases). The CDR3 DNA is TGTGCCAGCAGTGATCCGACAGGCGGACGGAACACTGAAGCTTTCTTT. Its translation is CASSDPTGGRNTEAFF.